Each of the 8 T cell receptor beta chains below was sequenced from the same sample in a study of response to subunit inactivated influenza vaccine. Each CDR3 protein is one row after TCRdb ran MiXCR on the RT-PCR reads. Counted here are 500,000 or so distinct CDR3 sequences, about 10% occurring once; the ten biggest clones make up 9.5% to 15%. The sequencing here drew on PBMCs from blood, taken 45 days after vaccination. The receptor source for this set is a man aged 50-59 years who received an inactivated influenza vaccine.

In this sample, this clonotype turned up a few times. The V gene is TRBV20-1, the J gene TRBJ2-7; D uncertain. CDR1 DFQATT and CDR2 SNEGSKA come from the germline V gene (reference sequence). Trimming took off 4 bases at V and 4 bases at J, with 14 bases between the two ends. This CDR3 is 13 amino acids long. The CDR3 DNA reads TGCAGTGCTATTCAGGCCATCAATTACGAGCAGTACTTC. The encoded protein is CSAIQAINYEQYF.

This clonotype was seen a few times. The rearrangement joins TRBV28 to TRBJ1-1, with TRBD1 identical over 7 bases. Per the germline V gene, CDR1 is MDHEN and CDR2 is SYDVKM. The CDR3 spans 15 residues. With 4 bases clipped from V and 1 base from J, the junction kept 6 bases outside the gene matches. CDR3 sequence: CASSSQGVRNTEAFF. The CDR3 DNA reads as TGTGCCAGCAGTTCTCAGGGGGTTCGGAACACTGAAGCTTTCTTT.

The rearrangement joins TRBV20-1 to TRBJ2-1, with TRBD2 identical over 11 bases. V gave up 5 bases and J gave up 11 bases; unmatched junction bases: 8. This CDR3 is 13 amino acids long. CDR1 and CDR2 from the germline V gene are DFQATT and SNEGSKA (reference sequence). Here the CDR3 reads CSAALAGGIKQFF. The CDR3 bases are TGCAGTGCTGCTTTAGCGGGAGGGATAAAGCAGTTCTTC.

The chain has TRBV20-1 and TRBJ1-2; TRBD1 matches at 7 bases. Germline V CDR1 and CDR2: DFQATT, SNEGSKA (reference sequence). CDR3 length: 12 amino acids. The CDR3 bases are TGCAGCCCATCGACAGGGCTGCCGGGCTACACCTTC. This translates into CSPSTGLPGYTF.

Concerning this clonotype itself: A much larger clone sits a single nucleotide away, making a read error possible. The chain combines TRBV20-1 with TRBJ1-5, with D unclear. CDR3 length equals 16 residues. Per germline, CDR1 DFQATT and CDR2 SNEGSKA (reference sequence). For the CDR3, the DNA is TGCAGAGCTAGAGCCGAATGGGAGAATAGCAATCAGCCCCAGCATTTT. It is translated as CRARAEWENSNQPQHF.

This chain links TRBV2 with TRBJ1-2; 9 bases map to TRBD1. The CDR3 consists of 14 residues. The germline CDR1 and CDR2 sequences are SNHLY and FYNNEI. Unmatched junction bases numbered 14, after V lost 6 bases and J lost 12 bases. CDR3 DNA sequence: TGTGCCAGCAGCGGAACCGGGACAGGGAATCCCCACACCTTC. It yields the protein CASSGTGTGNPHTF.

This clonotype was seen only a few times. V gene TRBV7-9 combines with J gene TRBJ2-2; 7 bases map to TRBD2. Germline lookup yields CDR1 SEHNR and CDR2 FQNEAQ (reference sequence). The CDR3 spans 15 residues. V gave up 0 bases and J gave up 8 bases; unmatched junction bases: 6. The CDR3 loop reads CASSLAGGPTGELFF. The CDR3 DNA is TGTGCCAGCAGCTTAGCGGGAGGGCCGACGGGGGAGCTGTTTTTT.

This clonotype was detected a few times. The chain has TRBV5-1 and TRBJ2-7, with a tentative D call TRBD1 (6 bases). V gave up 0 bases and J gave up 5 bases, with 12 bases separating them. The CDR3 is made up of 14 amino acids. Germline assignment: CDR1 SGHRS and CDR2 YFSETQ. CDR3 in DNA: TGCGCCAGCAGCTTGGGAAACAGGGTCGACGAGCAGTACTTC. Its translation: CASSLGNRVDEQYF.